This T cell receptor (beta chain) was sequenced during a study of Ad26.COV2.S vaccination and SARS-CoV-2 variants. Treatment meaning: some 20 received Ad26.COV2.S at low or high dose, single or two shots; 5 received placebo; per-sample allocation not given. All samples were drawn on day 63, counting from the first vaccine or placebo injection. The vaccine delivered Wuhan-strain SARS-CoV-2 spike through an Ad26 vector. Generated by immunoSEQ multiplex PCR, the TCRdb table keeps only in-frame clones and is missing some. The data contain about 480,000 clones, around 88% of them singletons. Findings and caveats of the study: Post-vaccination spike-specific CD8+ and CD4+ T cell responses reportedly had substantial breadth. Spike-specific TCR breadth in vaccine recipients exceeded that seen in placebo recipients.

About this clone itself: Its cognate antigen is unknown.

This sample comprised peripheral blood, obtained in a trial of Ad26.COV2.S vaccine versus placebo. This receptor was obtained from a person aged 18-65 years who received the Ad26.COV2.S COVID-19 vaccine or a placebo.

CDR3 amino acids: CATSERRASQPQHF. For the CDR3, the DNA is TGTGCCACCAGTGAACGAAGAGCTAGTCAGCCCCAGCATTTT. This sequence joins TRBV24-1 and TRBJ1-5; D is unclear. The length of the CDR3 is 14 residues. The V gene lost 4 bases and the J gene lost 6 bases, with 12 bases spanning the gap. CDR1 is KGHDR and CDR2 is SFDVKD in the germline V gene.